The 9 T cell receptor beta chains reported below all come from one sample, sequenced in a study of T cells in Graves' hyperthyroidism and ophthalmopathy. The investigators amplified TCR beta CDR3 regions from RNA transcripts. HTBI primers were employed in a first-round RT-PCR of the TCR CDR3. One entry per CDR3 protein results from TCRdb running MiXCR on the multiplex PCR reads. The sample yields approximately 480,000 distinct CDR3 sequences, less than 25% seen once. The sequenced material came from blood. The receptor set was obtained from a man between 18 and 35 years old with Graves' hyperthyroidism.

This clonotype was counted a few times. This chain connects TRBV11-2 to TRBJ1-6; 7 bases are shared with TRBD1. This CDR3 has 17 amino acids. Germline V gene lookup returns CDR1 SGHAT and CDR2 FQNNGV. V was clipped by 6 bases and J by 3 bases; unmatched bases: 11. CDR3 in DNA: TGTGCCAGCAGGATGGGAGGGGGCCGAATCTATAATTCACCCCTCCACTTT. Its protein is CASRMGGGRIYNSPLHF.

Concerning this clonotype: This may be a read error, as it is one base from a much larger clone. The chain employs TRBV19 and TRBJ2-2; 7 nucleotides line up with TRBD1. This CDR3 region has 14 residues. Germline lookup yields CDR1 LNHDA and CDR2 SQIVND (reference sequence). In nucleotides, the CDR3 is TGTGCCAGTAGTGAAGGGGGCAAAAACGGGGAGCTGTGTTTT. Its translation: CASSEGGKNGELCF.

The V gene is TRBV6-1, the J gene TRBJ1-2; D gene unclear. Germline CDR1 is MNHNS and CDR2 is SASEGT. The V and J ends lost 4 bases and 11 bases respectively, with 17 bases between them. CDR3 size: 13 residues. CDR3 sequence (DNA): TGTGCCAGCAGTGTCGACGGTCCTATTAGGTACACCTTC. The encoded protein is CASSVDGPIRYTF.

This clonotype was detected many times. The chain couples TRBV6-1 to TRBJ1-1; D possibly corresponds to TRBD1 (6 bases). Germline CDR1 is MNHNS and CDR2 is SASEGT. There are 14 residues in the CDR3. The ends were cut back, 5 bases at V and 3 bases at J, with 13 bases in the middle. The CDR3 loop is CASSPRTAYTEAFF. The CDR3 bases are TGTGCCAGCAGTCCGCGGACAGCTTACACTGAAGCTTTCTTT.

This clonotype was found many times. The genes are TRBV25-1 and TRBJ1-2, with no clear D. The germline V and J ends were trimmed by 5 bases and 3 bases, with 10 bases remaining between them. Germline V CDR1 and CDR2: MGHDK, SYGVNS. This CDR3 comprises 13 residues. The CDR3 reads CASSSGVHYGYTF. Here the CDR3 DNA reads TGTGCCAGCAGTTCCGGGGTCCACTATGGCTACACCTTC.

The chain recombines TRBV6-2 or TRBV6-3 with TRBJ2-4; TRBD2 aligns across 15 bases. The CDR3 length is 18 residues. V dropped 4 bases and J dropped 4; count of bases not matched to a gene: 8. The germline V gene encodes CDR1 MNHEY and CDR2 SVGEGT. The CDR3 sequence is CASSFLGLAGGQKNIQYF. CDR3 coding DNA: TGTGCCAGCAGTTTCCTGGGACTAGCGGGAGGACAGAAAAACATTCAGTACTTC.

This clonotype was found a few times. The chain joins TRBV5-1 to TRBJ1-2; possible D gene TRBD1, 5 bases. CDR1 is SGHRS, CDR2 YFSETQ, per germline. Trimming pared 5 bases from V and 8 bases from J, leaving 19 bases between. The CDR3 extends over 14 amino acids. As DNA, the CDR3 is TGCGCCAGCAGGGGGGAAGAGCTGGGTCGGGGCTACACCTTC. The encoded protein is CASRGEELGRGYTF.

A few counts support this clonotype. A read error may explain this, as a much larger clone is one base away. This chain uses TRBV2 with TRBJ2-5, with 10 bases fitting TRBD2. From germline, CDR1 is SNHLY and CDR2 FYNNEI. Trimming at V came to 4 bases and at J to 1 base, leaving 3 bases not matched to a gene. The CDR3 runs to 15 residues. The CDR3 DNA sequence: TGTGCCAGCAGTGGACTAGCGGGCCCCCAAGAGACCCAGTACTTC. This encodes CASSGLAGPQETQYF.

Ten or more counts support this clonotype. The CDR3 nucleotides are TGTGCCAGCAGTCCTCCGGACAGGGGCCATCAGCCCCAGCATTTT. Protein: CASSPPDRGHQPQHF. The gene calls are TRBV28 and TRBJ1-5; 9 bases line up with TRBD1. Germline V gene sequence: CDR1 MDHEN, CDR2 SYDVKM. The CDR3 spans 15 residues. V was pared by 5 bases and J by 5 bases, with 7 bases of the junction left unmatched.